This T cell receptor (beta chain) stems from a study of a mutant IDH1 vaccine in newly diagnosed glioma. Study background: The earlier regimen, radiotherapy, temozolomide, or both, was most often both.

As for this clone: As yet, its antigen is unknown.

The sample's time point: week 5, during vaccination. Every vaccination contained 300 ug of the mutant IDH1 20-mer peptide and was paired with topical imiquimod. Repertoires were generated with immunoSEQ multiplex PCR, while TCRdb's copy carries only in-frame clones and drops some. The sample consists of roughly 40,000 clones, approximately 91% of them appearing once. This clonotype was obtained from a man in his fifties or sixties with glioma. The sequencing here drew on PBMCs, taken from a glioma patient whose treatment included an IDH1 peptide vaccine.

CDR3 residues: CASSYSGNGNYGYTF. The CDR3 DNA reads as TGTGCCAGCAGTTATTCGGGAAACGGTAACTATGGCTACACCTTC. The rearrangement links TRBV6-5 to TRBJ1-2; unclear D gene. Germline lookup yields CDR1 MNHEY and CDR2 SVGAGI. V lost 3 bases, J lost 1 base, and 12 bases lay in between. The CDR3 covers 15 residues.